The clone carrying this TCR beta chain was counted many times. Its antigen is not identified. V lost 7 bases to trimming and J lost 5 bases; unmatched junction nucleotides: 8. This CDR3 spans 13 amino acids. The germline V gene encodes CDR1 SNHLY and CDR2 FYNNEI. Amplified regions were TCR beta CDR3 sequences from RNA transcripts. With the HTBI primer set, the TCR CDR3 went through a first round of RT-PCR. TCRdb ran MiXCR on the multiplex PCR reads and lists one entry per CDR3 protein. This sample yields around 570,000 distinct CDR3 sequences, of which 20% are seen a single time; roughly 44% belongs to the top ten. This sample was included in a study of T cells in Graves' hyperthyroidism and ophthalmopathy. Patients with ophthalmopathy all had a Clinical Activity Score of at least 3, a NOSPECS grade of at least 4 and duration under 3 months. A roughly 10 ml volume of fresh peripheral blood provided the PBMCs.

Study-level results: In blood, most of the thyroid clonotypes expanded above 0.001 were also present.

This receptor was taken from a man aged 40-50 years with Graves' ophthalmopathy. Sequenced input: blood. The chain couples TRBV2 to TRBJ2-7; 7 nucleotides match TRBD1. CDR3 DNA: TGTGCCAGCAAACAGGGGTTCCCCGACGAGCAGTACTTC. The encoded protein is CASKQGFPDEQYF.